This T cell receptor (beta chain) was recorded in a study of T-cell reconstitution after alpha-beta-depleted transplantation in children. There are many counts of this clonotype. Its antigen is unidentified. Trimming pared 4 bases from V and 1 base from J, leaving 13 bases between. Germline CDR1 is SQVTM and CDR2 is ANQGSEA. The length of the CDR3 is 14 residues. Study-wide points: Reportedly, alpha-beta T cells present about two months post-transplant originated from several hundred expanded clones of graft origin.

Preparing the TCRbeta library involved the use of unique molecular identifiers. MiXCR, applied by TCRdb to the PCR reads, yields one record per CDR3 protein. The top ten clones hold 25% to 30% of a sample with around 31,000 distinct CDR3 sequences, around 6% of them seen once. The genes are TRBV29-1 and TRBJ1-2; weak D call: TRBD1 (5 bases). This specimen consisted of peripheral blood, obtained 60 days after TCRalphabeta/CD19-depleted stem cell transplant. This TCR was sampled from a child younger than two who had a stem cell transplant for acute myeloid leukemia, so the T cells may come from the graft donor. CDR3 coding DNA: TGCAGCGTTGCTCCCTCCGGGGGTAACTATGGCTACACCTTC. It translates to CSVAPSGGNYGYTF.